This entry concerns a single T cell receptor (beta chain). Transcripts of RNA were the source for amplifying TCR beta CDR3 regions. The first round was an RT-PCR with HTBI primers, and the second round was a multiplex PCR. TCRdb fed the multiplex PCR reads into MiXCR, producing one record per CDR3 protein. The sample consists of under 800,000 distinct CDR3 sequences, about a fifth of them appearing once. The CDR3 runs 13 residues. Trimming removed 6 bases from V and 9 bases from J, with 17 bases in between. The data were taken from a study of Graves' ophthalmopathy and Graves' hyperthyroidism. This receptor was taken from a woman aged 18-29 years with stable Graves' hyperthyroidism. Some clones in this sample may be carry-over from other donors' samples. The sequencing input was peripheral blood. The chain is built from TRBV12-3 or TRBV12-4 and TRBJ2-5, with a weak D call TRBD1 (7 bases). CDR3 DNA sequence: TGTGCCAGCAGCCGGACGGCAGGGGGGTCCCAGTACTTC. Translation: CASSRTAGGSQYF.